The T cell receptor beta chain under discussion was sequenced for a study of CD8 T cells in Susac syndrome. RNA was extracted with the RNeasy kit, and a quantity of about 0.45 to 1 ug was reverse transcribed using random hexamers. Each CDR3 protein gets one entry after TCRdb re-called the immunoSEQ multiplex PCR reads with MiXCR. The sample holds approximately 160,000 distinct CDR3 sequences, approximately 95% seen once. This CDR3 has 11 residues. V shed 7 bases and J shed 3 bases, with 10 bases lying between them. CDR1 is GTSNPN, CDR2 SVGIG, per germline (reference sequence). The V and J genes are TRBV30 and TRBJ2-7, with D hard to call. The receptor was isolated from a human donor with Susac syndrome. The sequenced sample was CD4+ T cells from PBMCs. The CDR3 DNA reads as TGTGCCTTACAGAGAGGCTACGAGCAGTACTTC. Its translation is CALQRGYEQYF.